Listed here are 8 T cell receptor beta chains from one sample, sequenced in a study of vaccination and CD4 T cells after COVID-19. An Oncomine TCR Beta short-read assay was used to sequence the DNA from cultured CD4+ T cells. TCRdb analysed the PCR reads with MiXCR anew, one entry per CDR3 protein. The sample lists around 13,000 distinct CDR3 sequences; about 36% were seen once. This sample's treatment: approximately 9-day PBMC culture with coronavirus spike peptide pools or control peptides (ViraFEST assay). Their target antigens are unknown. Source material: cultured CD4+ T cells from blood. Receptors originate from a human donor with COVID-19.

The chain links TRBV6-1 to TRBJ2-7; D call uncertain. The CDR3 extends over 13 amino acids. The V and J ends lost 4 bases and 2 bases respectively, with 9 bases between them. CDR1 is MNHNS, CDR2 SASEGT, per germline. CDR3 residues: CASSVSQTYEQYF. CDR3 DNA: TGTGCCAGCAGTGTTTCGCAGACCTACGAGCAGTACTTC.

The chain recombines TRBV18 with TRBJ1-1; D might be TRBD1 (5 bases). Trimming took off 4 bases at V and 3 bases at J, with 9 bases between the two ends. In germline, CDR1 is KGHSH, CDR2 LQKENI. This CDR3 contains 13 residues. The CDR3 DNA sequence: TGTGCCAGCTCACACAGGTACGACACTGAAGCTTTCTTT. Protein sequence: CASSHRYDTEAFF.

The rearrangement joins TRBV7-6 to TRBJ1-1; a weak D match, TRBD1 (5 bases). V was pared by 5 bases and J by 0 bases, with 13 bases between. The CDR3 is 15 residues long. In germline, CDR1 is SGHVS, CDR2 FNYEAQ. In nucleotides, the CDR3 is TGTGCCAGCAGCCCGCGACAGTGGATGAACACTGAAGCTTTCTTT. Its translation is CASSPRQWMNTEAFF.

This clonotype was seen a few times. The chain uses TRBV25-1 and TRBJ1-6; no reliable D call. V was shortened by 7 bases and J by 5 bases, with 12 bases between the two germline ends. The CDR3 contains 14 residues. Germline V gene sequence: CDR1 MGHDK, CDR2 SYGVNS. CDR3 region: CASTVGVDNSPLHF. CDR3 nucleotides: TGTGCCAGCACAGTCGGCGTTGATAATTCACCCCTCCACTTT.

This clonotype was found a few times. The chain joins TRBV19 to TRBJ2-2; D not certain. The CDR3 consists of 16 residues. Trimming removed 5 bases from V and 8 bases from J, with 21 bases in between. The germline CDR1 and CDR2 sequences are LNHDA and SQIVND (reference sequence). The CDR3 loop reads CASSVRSGRTPGELFF. Written as DNA, the CDR3 is TGTGCCAGTAGTGTCCGTTCGGGCCGGACGCCTGGGGAGCTGTTTTTT. Based on the CDR3 plus reference TRBV19 and TRBJ2-2, the full variable domain is DGGITQSPKYLFRKEGQNVTLSCEQNLNHDAMYWYRQDPGQGLRLIYYSQIVNDFQKGDIAEGYSVSREKKESFPLTVTSAQKNPTAFYLCASSVRSGRTPGELFFGEGSRLTVL.

As regards this clonotype: The junction differs from germline at one of its ends, possibly a read error. V usage is TRBV20-1 and J usage is TRBJ1-2, with 10 bases lining up with TRBD1. The CDR3 is 15 amino acids. Germline CDR1 is DFQATT and CDR2 is SNEGSKA (reference sequence). In DNA form, the CDR3 reads TGCAGTGCTAGAGGGATCCCCGGGACAGGGGATGGCTGCACCTTC. Its translation is CSARGIPGTGDGCTF.

A single count supports this clonotype. The rearrangement joins TRBV5-1 to TRBJ1-2; D call uncertain. The CDR3 length is 12 residues. V lost 1 base to trimming and J lost 4 bases, with 5 bases between them. Per germline, CDR1 SGHRS and CDR2 YFSETQ. Here the CDR3 reads CASSLSSYGYTF. CDR3 in DNA: TGCGCCAGCAGCTTGTCGTCCTATGGCTACACCTTC.

The gene calls are TRBV14 and TRBJ1-2; D remains unclear. The CDR3 runs 14 residues. Trimming pared 0 bases from V and 4 bases from J, leaving 9 bases between. Germline values: CDR1 SGHDN, CDR2 FVKESK. The CDR3 coding sequence is TGTGCCAGCAGCCAAGACGCGGAAGCCTATGGCTACACCTTC. Translated, it gives CASSQDAEAYGYTF. Full variable domain (missing parts from reference TRBV14 and TRBJ1-2): EAGVTQFPSHSVIEKGQTVTLRCDPISGHDNLYWYRRVMGKEIKFLLHFVKESKQDESGMPNNRFLAERTGGTYSTLKVQPAELEDSGVYFCASSQDAEAYGYTFGSGTRLTVV.